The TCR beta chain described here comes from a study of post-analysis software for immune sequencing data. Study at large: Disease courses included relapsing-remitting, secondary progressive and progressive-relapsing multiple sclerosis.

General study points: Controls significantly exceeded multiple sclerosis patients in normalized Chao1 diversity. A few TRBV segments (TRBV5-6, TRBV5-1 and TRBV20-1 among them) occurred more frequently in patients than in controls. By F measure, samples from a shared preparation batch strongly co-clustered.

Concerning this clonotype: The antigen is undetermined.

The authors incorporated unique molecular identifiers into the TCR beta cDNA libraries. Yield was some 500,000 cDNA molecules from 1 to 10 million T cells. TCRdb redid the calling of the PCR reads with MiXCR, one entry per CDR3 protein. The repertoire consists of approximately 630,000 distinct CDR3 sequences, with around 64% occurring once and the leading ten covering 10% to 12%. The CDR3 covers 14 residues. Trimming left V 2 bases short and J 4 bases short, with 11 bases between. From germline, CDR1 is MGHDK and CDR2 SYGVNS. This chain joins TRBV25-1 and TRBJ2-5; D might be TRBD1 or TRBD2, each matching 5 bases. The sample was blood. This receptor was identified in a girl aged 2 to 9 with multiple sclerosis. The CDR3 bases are TGTGCCAGCAGTGAACCAGAGGGGAGAGAGACCCAGTACTTC. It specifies CASSEPEGRETQYF. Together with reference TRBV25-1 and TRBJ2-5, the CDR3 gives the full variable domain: EADIYQTPRYLVIGTGKKITLECSQTMGHDKMYWYQQDPGMELHLIHYSYGVNSTEKGDLSSESTVSRIRTEHFPLTLESARPSHTSQYLCASSEPEGRETQYFGPGTRLLVL.